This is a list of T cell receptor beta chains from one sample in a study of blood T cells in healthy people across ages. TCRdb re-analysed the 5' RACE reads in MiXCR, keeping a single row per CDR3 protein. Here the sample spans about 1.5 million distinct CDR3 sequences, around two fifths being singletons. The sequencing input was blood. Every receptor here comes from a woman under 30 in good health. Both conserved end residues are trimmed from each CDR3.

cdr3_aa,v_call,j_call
ASSSGTSSSDTQY,TRBV6-6,TRBJ2-3
ASSQDGGSLYEQY,TRBV4-1,TRBJ2-7
ASSFRTSGGSTDTQY,TRBV5-1,TRBJ2-3
ATSAPGSTDTQY,TRBV24-1,TRBJ2-3
ASSSDRVHEQF,TRBV5-1,TRBJ2-1
ASSLGGTGLNSPLH,TRBV7-9,TRBJ1-6
ASSLRPGRDGYT,TRBV7-3,TRBJ1-2
SVAPGDRTDTQY,TRBV20-1,TRBJ2-3
ASSQREGARQETQY,TRBV4-2,TRBJ2-5
ASSPHTGASKEKLF,TRBV25-1,TRBJ1-4
ASKGESAPNQPQH,TRBV12-3/TRBV12-4,TRBJ1-5
ASSLWGQFNQPQH,TRBV7-8,TRBJ1-5
ASSQTSGGAYNEQF,TRBV4-1,TRBJ2-1
SARMGNEQF,TRBV20-1,TRBJ2-1
SLQGPSNTGELF,TRBV20-1,TRBJ2-2
SAFRGAGDTQY,TRBV20-1,TRBJ2-3
ASSLGTVGYNEQY,TRBV27,.
SAPWQDQPQH,TRBV20-1,TRBJ1-5
ASSPRSGGRTDTQY,TRBV18,TRBJ2-3
ASSQGVGLYYGYT,TRBV7-2,TRBJ1-2
ASSFPAGGIKFQETQY,TRBV28,TRBJ2-5
TSSQDEPSGYSYEQY,TRBV1,TRBJ2-7
SARGNRNEQY,TRBV29-1,TRBJ2-7
ASSLRTSGSNEQF,TRBV28,TRBJ2-1
ASSLDLAGASYNEQF,TRBV5-1,TRBJ2-1
AISDRDSYQPQH,TRBV10-3,TRBJ1-5
AISPRVAGADEQF,TRBV10-3,TRBJ2-1
ASSIPAKGAHEQY,TRBV19,.
ASSQGRRPGYGYT,TRBV12-3/TRBV12-4,TRBJ1-2
ASSLSGVISNQPQH,TRBV28,TRBJ1-5
ASSVGGYMAF,TRBV5-6,TRBJ1-1
SEGSKDIQY,TRBV20-1,TRBJ2-4
ASTPNLGSSNQPQH,TRBV6-1,TRBJ1-5